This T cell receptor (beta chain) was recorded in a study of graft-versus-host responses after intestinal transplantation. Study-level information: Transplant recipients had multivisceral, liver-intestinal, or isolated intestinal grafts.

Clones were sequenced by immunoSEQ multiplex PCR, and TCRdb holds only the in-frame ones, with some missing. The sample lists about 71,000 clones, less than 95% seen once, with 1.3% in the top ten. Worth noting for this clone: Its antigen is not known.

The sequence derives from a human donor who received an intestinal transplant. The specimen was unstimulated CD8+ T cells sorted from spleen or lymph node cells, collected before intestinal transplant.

This CDR3 is CAINNQGAASPLHF. DNA of the CDR3: TGTGCCATCAACAATCAGGGGGCCGCTTCACCCCTCCACTTT. V usage is TRBV10-3 and J usage is TRBJ1-6; 8 bases agree with TRBD1. CDR3 length equals 14 residues. The junction had 8 bases not matched to a gene; V was cut back by 7 bases and J by 9 bases. Per the germline V gene, CDR1 is ENHRY and CDR2 is SYGVKD.